The 21 T cell receptor beta chains listed next were all sequenced from one sample in a study of graft-versus-host responses after intestinal transplantation. Assay used: immunoSEQ multiplex PCR; TCRdb lists only in-frame clones, some missing. The data contain approximately 70,000 clones, roughly 92% of them singletons. The specimen comprised bone marrow, sampled 734 days after intestinal transplantation. Receptors were obtained from a human patient who received an intestinal transplant, so some T cells may come from the graft donor.

CDR3 nucleotide sequence: TGTGCCAGCAGTTTATTGGAATTTACAGCTATTTACACTGAAGCTTTCTTT. Its protein is CASSLLEFTAIYTEAFF. The chain carries TRBV28 and TRBJ1-1, with D hard to call. The V gene lost 1 base and the J gene lost 3 bases, with 18 bases spanning the gap. The CDR3 spans 17 residues. The germline V gene has CDR1 MDHEN and CDR2 SYDVKM.

The V call is TRBV7-3, the J call TRBJ2-1, with D unclear. CDR1 is SGHTA and CDR2 is FQGTGA in the germline V gene. V lost 5 bases and J lost 8, with 10 bases in between. The CDR3 extends over 12 amino acids. As DNA, the CDR3 is TGTGCCAGCAGCCTGCCTCAGGATGAGCAGTTCTTC. Protein: CASSLPQDEQFF. Together with reference TRBV7-3 and TRBJ2-1, the CDR3 gives the full variable domain: GAGVSQTPSNKVTEKGKYVELRCDPISGHTALYWYRQSLGQGPEFLIYFQGTGAADDSGLPNDRFFAVRPEGSVSTLKIQRTERGDSAVYLCASSLPQDEQFFGPGTRLTVL.

The V call is TRBV6-5, the J call TRBJ2-5; D is unclear. CDR3 length: 13 amino acids. Per the germline V gene, CDR1 is MNHEY and CDR2 is SVGAGI. Trimming cost V 10 bases and J 1 base, with 13 bases left between them. CDR3 nucleotides: TGTGCCACCACGCGAGGCCTCCAAGAGACCCAGTACTTC. Protein sequence: CATTRGLQETQYF.

Only one count was recorded for this clone. V and J are TRBV6-5 and TRBJ1-2; the match to TRBD1 covers 12 bases. Germline values: CDR1 MNHEY, CDR2 SVGAGI. V was pared by 2 bases and J by 8 bases, with 6 bases of the junction left unmatched. This CDR3 has 15 residues. In DNA form, the CDR3 reads TGTGCCAGCAGTTACCCGGGACAGGGGGCGACAGGCTACACCTTC. Its protein product is CASSYPGQGATGYTF.

The V gene is TRBV5-6, the J gene TRBJ2-7; possible D gene TRBD1, 8 bases. The CDR3 is 14 residues long. Germline CDR1 is SGHDT and CDR2 is YYEEEE. The ends were cut back, 2 bases at V and 3 bases at J, with 12 bases in the middle. The CDR3 DNA follows: TGTGCCAGCAGCTTAACAGGGGGGGACTACGAGCAGTACTTC. Translation: CASSLTGGDYEQYF.

The J gene is TRBJ2-1, the V gene TRBV2; D may be TRBD1 or TRBD2 (5 bases each). V lost 2 bases and J lost 7, with 12 bases in between. Germline lookup yields CDR1 SNHLY and CDR2 FYNNEI. CDR3 length: 14 amino acids. CDR3 coding DNA: TGTGCCAGCAGTGAACGGTGGGGGATTAATGAGCAGTTCTTC. The encoded protein is CASSERWGINEQFF.

The V and J genes are TRBV5-6 and TRBJ1-2, with unresolved D. Germline CDR1 is SGHDT and CDR2 is YYEEEE. This CDR3 has 14 residues. V lost 4 bases to trimming and J lost 8 bases, with 18 bases between them. This CDR3 is CASSRGTGEWGYTF. DNA for the CDR3: TGTGCCAGCAGCCGAGGCACCGGAGAGTGGGGCTACACCTTC.

The count of this clone is one. This sequence joins TRBV13 and TRBJ2-3; D uncertain. CDR3 length: 12 amino acids. Germline values: CDR1 PRHDT, CDR2 FYEKMQ (reference sequence). With 5 bases removed from V and 3 bases from J, the gap between germline ends came to 6 bases. The CDR3, as DNA: TGTGCCAGCAGCGCCCGGACAGATACGCAGTATTTT. This gives the protein CASSARTDTQYF. Supplemented by reference TRBV13 and TRBJ2-3, the full variable domain reads AAGVIQSPRHLIKEKRETATLKCYPIPRHDTVYWYQQGPGQDPQFLISFYEKMQSDKGSIPDRFSAQQFSDYHSELNMSSLELGDSALYFCASSARTDTQYFGPGTRLTVL.

J is TRBJ2-5 and V is TRBV9; D is unclear. The CDR3 runs to 14 residues. Germline V gene lookup returns CDR1 SGDLS and CDR2 YYNGEE. V lost 0 bases to trimming and J lost 5 bases, with 11 bases between them. CDR3 sequence: CASSVGSSWETQYF. The CDR3 region has the DNA TGTGCCAGCAGCGTAGGGTCCAGCTGGGAGACCCAGTACTTC. The full variable domain, its missing parts supplied by reference TRBV9 and TRBJ2-5, is DSGVTQTPKHLITATGQRVTLRCSPRSGDLSVYWYQQSLDQGLQFLIQYYNGEERAKGNILERFSAQQFPDLHSELNLSSLELGDSALYFCASSVGSSWETQYFGPGTRLLVL.

The chain employs TRBV28 and TRBJ1-1; 7 positions agree with TRBD1. Germline V gene lookup returns CDR1 MDHEN and CDR2 SYDVKM. V lost 6 bases to trimming and J lost 5 bases; unmatched junction nucleotides: 15. The length of the CDR3 is 16 residues. The chain's CDR3 is CASSSQRQGPWTEAFF. In nucleotides, the CDR3 is TGTGCCAGCAGCTCACAACGACAGGGACCATGGACTGAAGCTTTCTTT.

This rearrangement joins TRBV13 to TRBJ1-1; no clear D. Germline V gene lookup returns CDR1 PRHDT and CDR2 FYEKMQ (reference sequence). Trimming cost V 5 bases and J 0 bases, with 10 bases left between them. The CDR3 consists of 14 residues. The DNA for the CDR3 is TGTGCCAGCAGCCCCCCAGGAATGAACACTGAAGCTTTCTTT. Residues: CASSPPGMNTEAFF. Looking up the rest from reference TRBV13 and TRBJ1-1 gives the full variable domain: AAGVIQSPRHLIKEKRETATLKCYPIPRHDTVYWYQQGPGQDPQFLISFYEKMQSDKGSIPDRFSAQQFSDYHSELNMSSLELGDSALYFCASSPPGMNTEAFFGQGTRLTVV.

This chain connects TRBV28 to TRBJ2-1; TRBD1 aligns across 10 bases. Germline CDR1 and CDR2: MDHEN and SYDVKM. J gave up 6 bases and V 5 bases, and 4 bases lay outside the gene matches. There are 14 residues in the CDR3. The CDR3 DNA reads as TGTGCCAGCAGTACAGACAGGGGGCGCAATGAGCAGTTCTTC. Translation: CASSTDRGRNEQFF.

The J gene is TRBJ2-5, the V gene TRBV20-1, with D perhaps TRBD1 (5 bases). CDR1 and CDR2 from the germline V gene are DFQATT and SNEGSKA (reference sequence). CDR3 size: 11 residues. The germline V and J ends were trimmed by 7 bases and 1 base, with 7 bases remaining between them. The CDR3 region is CSGQPQETQYF. The CDR3, as DNA: TGCAGTGGACAGCCCCAAGAGACCCAGTACTTC.

This chain uses TRBV4-1 with TRBJ2-5, with 8 bases fitting TRBD2. J gave up 4 bases and V 1 base, and 5 bases lay outside the gene matches. The CDR3 has 15 residues. The germline gives CDR1 MGHRA, CDR2 YSYEKL. DNA for the CDR3: TGCGCCAGCAGCCAAGTGGCTAGCGGGCCAGAGACCCAGTACTTC. Protein sequence: CASSQVASGPETQYF.

The V call is TRBV28, the J call TRBJ2-5, with D possibly being TRBD1 (5 bases). The CDR3 totals 17 residues. Germline-derived CDR1 and CDR2 are MDHEN and SYDVKM. The ends were cut back, 5 bases at V and 2 bases at J, with 21 bases in the middle. Here the CDR3 reads CASSDSHWYRSQETQYF. The CDR3 DNA reads as TGTGCCAGCAGTGACAGCCATTGGTACAGGTCACAAGAGACCCAGTACTTC. The whole variable domain, remainder taken from reference TRBV28 and TRBJ2-5, is DVKVTQSSRYLVKRTGEKVFLECVQDMDHENMFWYRQDPGLGLRLIYFSYDVKMKEKGDIPEGYSVSREKKERFSLILESASTNQTSMYLCASSDSHWYRSQETQYFGPGTRLLVL.

This chain links TRBV9 with TRBJ2-3, with D tentatively TRBD1 (5 bases). The ends were cut back, 3 bases at V and 1 base at J, with 12 bases in the middle. Per the germline V gene, CDR1 is SGDLS and CDR2 is YYNGEE. The CDR3 totals 15 residues. The CDR3: CASSATGQRTDTQYF. CDR3 DNA: TGTGCCAGCAGCGCAACCGGACAACGCACAGATACGCAGTATTTT.

V and J are TRBV7-9 and TRBJ2-3; tentatively, D is TRBD2 (5 bases). The CDR3 has 16 residues. V lost 6 bases and J 3 bases, leaving 19 bases between the germline ends. CDR1 is SEHNR, CDR2 FQNEAQ, per germline (reference sequence). The CDR3 nucleotides are TGTGCCAGCAGGGATAATGCGGGCGAATGGACAGATACGCAGTATTTT. This gives the protein CASRDNAGEWTDTQYF.

The rearrangement joins TRBV28 to TRBJ1-2, with unresolved D. Per germline, CDR1 MDHEN and CDR2 SYDVKM. V lost 8 bases and J lost 2, with 12 bases in between. This CDR3 contains 13 residues. The CDR3 DNA reads TGTGCCAGCGGGAACGGACGGAACTATGGCTACACCTTC. Translating it yields CASGNGRNYGYTF.

V gene TRBV7-3 combines with J gene TRBJ2-1; 7 bases line up with TRBD2. Per germline, CDR1 SGHTA and CDR2 FQGTGA. The CDR3 is 15 residues long. Trimming cost V 5 bases and J 1 base; bases outside gene matches: 5. The CDR3 loop is CASSPGTTSYNEQFF. The DNA of the CDR3 is TGTGCCAGCAGCCCGGGGACTACGTCCTACAATGAGCAGTTCTTC.

The rearrangement joins TRBV6-6 to TRBJ2-7; 9 bases are shared with TRBD1. Per germline, CDR1 MNHNY and CDR2 SVGAGI (reference sequence). Trimming removed 5 bases from V and 2 bases from J; junction bases left unmatched: 4. CDR3 length: 14 amino acids. CDR3: CASSTGQGTYEQYF. CDR3 sequence (DNA): TGTGCCAGCAGTACTGGACAGGGGACCTACGAGCAGTACTTC.

This clone came up once. V gene TRBV5-1 combines with J gene TRBJ1-6; TRBD1 aligns across 10 bases. Germline values: CDR1 SGHRS, CDR2 YFSETQ. Trimming cost V 5 bases and J 7 bases; bases outside gene matches: 6. The CDR3 loop spans 15 amino acids. This CDR3 reads CASSPGQGRNSPLHF. Here the CDR3 DNA reads TGCGCCAGCAGTCCGGGACAGGGGAGGAATTCACCCCTCCACTTT.